This entry is about one T cell receptor (beta chain). This record comes from a study of Ad26.COV2.S vaccination and SARS-CoV-2 variants. Study details: Donor got 5x10^10 or 1x10^11 viral particles of Ad26.COV2.S.

Germline V gene sequence: CDR1 PRHDT, CDR2 FYEKMQ (reference sequence). The CDR3 contains 17 residues. V gave up 4 bases and J gave up 3 bases, with 21 bases separating them. Method: immunoSEQ multiplex PCR; TCRdb's copy keeps in-frame clones and lacks some. There are 300,000 to 400,000 clones in the sample; around 90% occur only once, and about 3% lies in the top ten. Treatment described: 19 received Ad26.COV2.S at low or high dose, single or two shots; roughly five received placebo; per-sample allocation not given. Collection of the samples took place on day 63 after the first injection of vaccine or placebo.

This chain connects TRBV13 to TRBJ1-1; tentatively, D is TRBD1 (5 bases). The material sequenced was peripheral blood, taken in a trial of Ad26.COV2.S vaccine versus placebo. The sequence derives from a person aged 18 to 59 who received the Ad26.COV2.S COVID-19 vaccine or a placebo. CDR3 sequence (DNA): TGTGCCAGCAGCTCAGAATCCGGACATTTCGGGCACACTGAAGCTTTCTTT. Translated, it gives CASSSESGHFGHTEAFF.